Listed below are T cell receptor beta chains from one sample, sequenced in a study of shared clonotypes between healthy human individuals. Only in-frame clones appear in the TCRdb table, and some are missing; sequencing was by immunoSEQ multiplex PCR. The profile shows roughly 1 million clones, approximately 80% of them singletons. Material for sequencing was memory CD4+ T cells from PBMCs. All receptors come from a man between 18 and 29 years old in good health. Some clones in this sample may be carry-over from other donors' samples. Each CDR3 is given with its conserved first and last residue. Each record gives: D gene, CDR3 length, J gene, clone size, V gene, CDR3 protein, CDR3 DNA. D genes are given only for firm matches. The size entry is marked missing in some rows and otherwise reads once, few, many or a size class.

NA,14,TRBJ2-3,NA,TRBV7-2,CASTPGSGADTQYF,TGTGCCAGCACCCCCGGCAGTGGGGCAGATACGCAGTATTTT
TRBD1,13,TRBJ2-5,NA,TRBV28,CASRGQGWETQYF,TGTGCCAGCAGAGGACAGGGGTGGGAGACCCAGTACTTC
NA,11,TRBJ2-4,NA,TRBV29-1,CSVFGGDIQYF,TGCAGCGTTTTTGGAGGAGACATTCAGTACTTC
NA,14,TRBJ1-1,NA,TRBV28,CASSWTAVNTEAFF,TGTGCCAGCAGTTGGACAGCGGTGAACACTGAAGCTTTCTTT
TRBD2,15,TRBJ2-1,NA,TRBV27,CASSSGLAGYNEQFF,TGTGCCAGCAGTTCGGGACTAGCGGGCTACAATGAGCAGTTCTTC
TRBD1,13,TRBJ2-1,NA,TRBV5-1,CASSFYRGLEQFF,TGCGCCAGCAGCTTCTACAGGGGGCTCGAGCAGTTCTTC
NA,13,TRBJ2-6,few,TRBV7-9,CASSPPSTNVLTF,TGTGCCAGCAGCCCCCCCTCGACCAACGTCCTGACTTTC
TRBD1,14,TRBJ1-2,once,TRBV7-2,CASSRDRDNYGYTF,TGTGCCAGCAGCCGTGACAGGGATAACTATGGCTACACCTTC
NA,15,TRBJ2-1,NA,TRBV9,CASSVEGSRNNEQFF,TGTGCCAGCAGCGTAGAGGGGAGTAGGAACAATGAGCAGTTCTTC
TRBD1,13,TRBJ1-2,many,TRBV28,CASSRGGAGGYTF,TGTGCCAGCAGTCGAGGGGGCGCGGGTGGCTACACCTTC
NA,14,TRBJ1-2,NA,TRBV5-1,CASSSQAGDNGYTF,TGCGCCAGCAGTTCGCAGGCAGGGGATAATGGCTACACCTTC
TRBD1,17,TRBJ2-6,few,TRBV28,CASRGQGAWSGANVLTF,TGTGCCAGCAGAGGACAGGGGGCTTGGAGTGGGGCCAACGTCCTGACTTTC
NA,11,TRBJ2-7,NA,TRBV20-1,CSARGGDEQYF,TGCAGTGCTAGAGGGGGCGACGAGCAGTACTTC
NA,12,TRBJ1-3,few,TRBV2,CASSEGGNTIYF,TGTGCCAGCAGTGAAGGCGGAAACACCATATATTTT
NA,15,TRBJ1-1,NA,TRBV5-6,CASSGTYRANTEAFF,TGTGCCAGCAGCGGTACTTACAGGGCGAACACTGAAGCTTTCTTT
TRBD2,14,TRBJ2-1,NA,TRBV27,CASSLGGRPYEQFF,TGTGCCAGCAGTTTAGGCGGGAGGCCCTATGAGCAGTTCTTC
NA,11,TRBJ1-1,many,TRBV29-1,CSGTSTDEAFF,TGCAGCGGAACCTCGACAGATGAAGCTTTCTTT
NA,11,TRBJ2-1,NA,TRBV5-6,CASSLYLERFF,TGTGCCAGCAGCTTGTACCTGGAACGGTTCTTC
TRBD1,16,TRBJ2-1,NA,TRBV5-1,CASSLAAQGAGNEQFF,TGCGCCAGCAGCTTGGCCGCCCAGGGGGCGGGAAATGAGCAGTTCTTC
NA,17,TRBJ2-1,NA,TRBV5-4,CASSFGPAGSSYNEQFF,TGTGCCAGCAGCTTCGGGCCCGCGGGAAGCTCCTACAATGAGCAGTTCTTC
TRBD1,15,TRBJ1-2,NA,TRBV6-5,CASSQTFTGGYGYTF,TGTGCCAGCAGCCAAACATTTACAGGGGGCTATGGCTACACCTTC
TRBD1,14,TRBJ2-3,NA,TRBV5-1,CASSRTGGSDTQYF,TGCGCCAGCAGTAGGACAGGGGGATCAGATACGCAGTATTTT
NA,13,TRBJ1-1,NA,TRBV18,CASSGALDTEAFF,TGTGCCAGCTCAGGAGCGCTAGACACTGAAGCTTTCTTT
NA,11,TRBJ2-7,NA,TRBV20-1,CSADLPGEQYF,TGCAGTGCAGACCTCCCCGGGGAGCAGTACTTC
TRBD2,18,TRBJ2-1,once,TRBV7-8,CASSLRASGRESYNEQFF,TGTGCCAGCAGCTTAAGAGCTAGCGGGAGGGAATCCTACAATGAGCAGTTCTTC
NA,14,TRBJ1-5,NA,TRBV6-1,CASSARTGNQPQHF,TGTGCCAGCAGTGCCCGGACGGGAAATCAGCCCCAGCATTTT